The TCR beta chain under discussion was sequenced for a study of blood T cell repertoires in COVID-19. Overall study: The cDNA or gDNA used as material had been derived from T cells, B-cell-depleted T cells, or PBMCs.

In the case of this clone: The junction departs from germline at one end; a sequencing error may be responsible.

Sequencing was performed with immunoSEQ multiplex PCR; in TCRdb, only in-frame clones are kept and a portion is missing. The table includes a few hundred thousand clones, about 90% detected once. Clinical history as reported by participants underpinned cohort assignment. There are 19 residues in the CDR3. The germline CDR1 and CDR2 sequences are KGHSH and LQKENI. This sequence joins TRBV18 and TRBJ2-6; 7 positions match TRBD2. This receptor was identified in a woman aged 25 to 45 who had recovered from COVID-19. The specimen sequenced was PBMCs or T cells enriched from blood (not recorded which). Here the CDR3 DNA reads TGTGCCAGCTCACCGCTGAGCGGGGCAATGGGCTCTTGGGCCAACGTCCTGACTTTC. Translation: CASSPLSGAMGSWANVLTF. Looking up the rest from reference TRBV18 and TRBJ2-6 gives the full variable domain: NAGVMQNPRHLVRRRGQEARLRCSPMKGHSHVYWYRQLPEEGLKFMVYLQKENIIDESGMPKERFSAEFPKEGPSILRIQQVVRGDSAAYFCASSPLSGAMGSWANVLTFGAGSRLTVL.